This T cell receptor (beta chain) was observed in a study of HIV-infected patients and healthy controls (dated by TCRdb to between 2013 and 2015). This clonotype has ten or more counts. This receptor's antigen is unknown. No qualities accompany the bases; no much larger clone lies one base away. Libraries were made using 5' RACE. These reads were obtained on an Illumina MiSeq. In TCRdb, the public reads were trimmed at Q25 with fastp and aligned with MiXCR, with productive beta chains retained. Identical CDR3 proteins give one entry, which carries the most common genes and DNA. Recorded for this sample are 15,000 to 20,000 distinct CDR3 sequences; around 17% of them occurred a single time. Roughly 25% of the sample rests with the top ten. Sequenced sample: CD8+ T cells from blood. The receptor comes from a human donor in good health.

The sequence in DNA is TGTGCCAGCAGTTTGGGACTAGCGGGAGTCAATGAGCAGTTCTTC. Its coded protein is CASSLGLAGVNEQFF. This chain is built from TRBV12-3 or TRBV12-4 and TRBJ2-1, with 14 central nucleotides matching TRBD2. V trim: 3 bases; J trim: 6 bases; unmatched bases: 1. The CDR3 has 15 amino acids, counting the end cysteine and phenylalanine. CDR3 DNA only is kept here, 45 bases in frame from base 1.